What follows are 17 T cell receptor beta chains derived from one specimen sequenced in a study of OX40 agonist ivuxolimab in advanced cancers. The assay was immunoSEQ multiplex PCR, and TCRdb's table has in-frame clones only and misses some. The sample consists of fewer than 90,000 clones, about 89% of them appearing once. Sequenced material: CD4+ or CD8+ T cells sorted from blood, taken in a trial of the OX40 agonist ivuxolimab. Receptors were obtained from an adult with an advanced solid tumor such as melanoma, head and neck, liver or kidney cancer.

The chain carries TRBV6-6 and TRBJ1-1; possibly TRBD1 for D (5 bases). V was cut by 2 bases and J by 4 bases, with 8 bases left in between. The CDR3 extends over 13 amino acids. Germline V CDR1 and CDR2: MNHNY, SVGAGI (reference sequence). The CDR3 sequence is CASSYGGFTEAFF. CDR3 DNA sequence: TGTGCCAGCAGTTACGGGGGATTCACTGAAGCTTTCTTT.

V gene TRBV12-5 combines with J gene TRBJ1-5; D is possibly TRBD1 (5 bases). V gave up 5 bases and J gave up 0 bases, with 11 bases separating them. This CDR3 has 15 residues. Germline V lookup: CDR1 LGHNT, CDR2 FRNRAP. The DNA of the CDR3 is TGTGCTAGTGGTCGATCGACAGTTAGCAATCAGCCCCAGCATTTT. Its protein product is CASGRSTVSNQPQHF.

The CDR3 nucleotides read TGTGCCAGCTCACCACCGGCGGGGGACGAGCAGTACTTC. This codes for CASSPPAGDEQYF. The chain is built from TRBV18 and TRBJ2-7; 7 bases match TRBD2. Germline V gives CDR1 KGHSH, CDR2 LQKENI. This CDR3 has 13 residues. V lost 0 bases, J lost 5 bases, and 1 base stayed unmatched.

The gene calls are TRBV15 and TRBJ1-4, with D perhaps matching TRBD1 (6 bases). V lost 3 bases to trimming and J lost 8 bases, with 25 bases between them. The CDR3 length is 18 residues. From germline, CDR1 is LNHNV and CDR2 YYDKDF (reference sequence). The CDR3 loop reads CATSSRPNLEGVGEKLFF. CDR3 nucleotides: TGTGCCACCAGCAGCCGACCCAACCTAGAGGGGGTGGGGGAAAAACTGTTTTTT.

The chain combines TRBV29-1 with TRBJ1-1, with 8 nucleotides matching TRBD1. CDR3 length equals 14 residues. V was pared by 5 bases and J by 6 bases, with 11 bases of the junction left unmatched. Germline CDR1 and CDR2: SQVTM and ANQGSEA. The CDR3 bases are TGCAGCGTTAGTACAGGGGGTGGTAGCGCTGAAGCTTTCTTT. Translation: CSVSTGGGSAEAFF.

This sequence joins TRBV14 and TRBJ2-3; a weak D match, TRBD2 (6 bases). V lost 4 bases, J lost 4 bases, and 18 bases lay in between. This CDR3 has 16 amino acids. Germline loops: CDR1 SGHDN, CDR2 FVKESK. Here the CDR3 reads CASSRRDRGLADTQYF. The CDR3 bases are TGTGCCAGCAGCCGTCGCGACCGGGGGTTGGCAGATACGCAGTATTTT.

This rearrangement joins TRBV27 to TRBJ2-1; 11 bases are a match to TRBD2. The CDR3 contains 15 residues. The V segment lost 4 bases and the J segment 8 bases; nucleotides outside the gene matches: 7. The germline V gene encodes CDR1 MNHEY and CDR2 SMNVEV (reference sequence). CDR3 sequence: CASSYPTSGKDEQFF. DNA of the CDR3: TGTGCCAGCAGTTACCCGACTAGCGGGAAGGATGAGCAGTTCTTC.

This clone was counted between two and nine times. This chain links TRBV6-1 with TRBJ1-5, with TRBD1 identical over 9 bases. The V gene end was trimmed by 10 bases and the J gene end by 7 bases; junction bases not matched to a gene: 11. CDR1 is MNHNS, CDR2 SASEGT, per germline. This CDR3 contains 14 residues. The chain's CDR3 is CATGTGGRGQPQHF. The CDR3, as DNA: TGTGCCACCGGAACAGGGGGCAGAGGACAGCCCCAGCATTTT.

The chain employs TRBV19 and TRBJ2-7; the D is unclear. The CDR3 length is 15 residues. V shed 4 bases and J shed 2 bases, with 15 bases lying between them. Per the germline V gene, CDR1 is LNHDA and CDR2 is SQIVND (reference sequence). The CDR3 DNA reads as TGTGCCAGTAGTACCGACCCGATAGCCACCTACGAGCAGTACTTC. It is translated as CASSTDPIATYEQYF.

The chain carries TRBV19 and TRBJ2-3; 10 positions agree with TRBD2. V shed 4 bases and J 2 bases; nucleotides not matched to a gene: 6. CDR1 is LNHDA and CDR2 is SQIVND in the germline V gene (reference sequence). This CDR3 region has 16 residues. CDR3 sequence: CASSTWTSGDTDTQYF. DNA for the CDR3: TGTGCCAGTAGTACCTGGACTAGCGGAGACACAGATACGCAGTATTTT.

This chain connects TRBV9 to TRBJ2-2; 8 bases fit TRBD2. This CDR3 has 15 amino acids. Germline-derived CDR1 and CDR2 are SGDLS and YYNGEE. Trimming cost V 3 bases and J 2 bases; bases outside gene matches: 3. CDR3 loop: CASSGSGVNTGELFF. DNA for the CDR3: TGTGCCAGCAGCGGTAGCGGGGTTAACACCGGGGAGCTGTTTTTT.

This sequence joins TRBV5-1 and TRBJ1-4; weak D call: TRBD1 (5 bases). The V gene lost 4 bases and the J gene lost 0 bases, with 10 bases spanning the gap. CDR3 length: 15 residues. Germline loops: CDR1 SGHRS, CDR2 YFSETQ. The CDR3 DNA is TGCGCCAGCAGCGCTGGAGGGGCAACTAATGAAAAACTGTTTTTT. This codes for CASSAGGATNEKLFF.

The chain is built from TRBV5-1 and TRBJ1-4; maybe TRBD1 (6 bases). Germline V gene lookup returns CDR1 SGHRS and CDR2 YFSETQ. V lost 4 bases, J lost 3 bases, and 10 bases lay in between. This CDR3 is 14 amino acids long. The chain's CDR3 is CASSTGTPNEKLFF. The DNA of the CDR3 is TGCGCCAGCAGCACCGGGACACCTAATGAAAAACTGTTTTTT.

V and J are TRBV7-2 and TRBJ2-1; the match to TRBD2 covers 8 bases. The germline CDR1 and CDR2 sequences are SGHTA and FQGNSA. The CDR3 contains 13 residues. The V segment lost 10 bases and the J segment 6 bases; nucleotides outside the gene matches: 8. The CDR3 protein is CAIEAGGRNEQFF. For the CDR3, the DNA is TGTGCCATCGAGGCGGGGGGCCGCAATGAGCAGTTCTTC. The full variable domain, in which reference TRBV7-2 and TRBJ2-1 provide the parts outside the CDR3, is GAGVSQSPSNKVTEKGKDVELRCDPISGHTALYWYRQSLGQGLEFLIYFQGNSAPDKSGLPSDRFSAERTGGSVSTLTIQRTQQEDSAVYLCAIEAGGRNEQFFGPGTRLTVL.

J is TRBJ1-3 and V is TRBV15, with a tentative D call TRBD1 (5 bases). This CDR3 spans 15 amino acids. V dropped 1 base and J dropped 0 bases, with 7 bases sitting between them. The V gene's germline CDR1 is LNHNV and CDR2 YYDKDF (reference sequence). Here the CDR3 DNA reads TGTGCCACCAGCAGAGCGAGGGGCTCTGGAAACACCATATATTTT. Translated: CATSRARGSGNTIYF.

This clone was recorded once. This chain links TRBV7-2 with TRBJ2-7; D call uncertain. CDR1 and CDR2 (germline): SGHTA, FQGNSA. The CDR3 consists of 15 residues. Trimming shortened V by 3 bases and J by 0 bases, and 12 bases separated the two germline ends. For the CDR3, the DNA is TGTGCCAGCAGCTTCCTTGCGCAAAGCTCCTACGAGCAGTACTTC. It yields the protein CASSFLAQSSYEQYF. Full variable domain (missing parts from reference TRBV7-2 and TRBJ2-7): GAGVSQSPSNKVTEKGKDVELRCDPISGHTALYWYRQSLGQGLEFLIYFQGNSAPDKSGLPSDRFSAERTGGSVSTLTIQRTQQEDSAVYLCASSFLAQSSYEQYFGPGTRLTVT.

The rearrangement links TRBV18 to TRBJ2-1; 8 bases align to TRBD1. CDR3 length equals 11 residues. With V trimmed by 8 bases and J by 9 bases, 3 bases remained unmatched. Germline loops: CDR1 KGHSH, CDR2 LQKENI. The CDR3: CASGTGGEQFF. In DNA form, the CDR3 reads TGTGCCAGCGGGACAGGCGGTGAGCAGTTCTTC.